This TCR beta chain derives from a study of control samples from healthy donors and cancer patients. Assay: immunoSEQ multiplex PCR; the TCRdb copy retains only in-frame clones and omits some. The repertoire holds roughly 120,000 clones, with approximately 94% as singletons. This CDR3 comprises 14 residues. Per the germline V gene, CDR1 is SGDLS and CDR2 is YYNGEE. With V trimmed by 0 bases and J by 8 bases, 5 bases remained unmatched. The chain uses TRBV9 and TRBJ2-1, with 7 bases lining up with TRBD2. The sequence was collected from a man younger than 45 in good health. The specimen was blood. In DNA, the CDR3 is TGTGCCAGCAGCGTAGGAGCGGGGAGGGATGAGCAGTTCTTC. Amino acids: CASSVGAGRDEQFF.